Detailed here is one T cell receptor beta chain. What it binds is unknown. This sample was included in a study of T cell responses to AZD1222 COVID-19 vaccine. Whole-study findings and limits: All repertoire sampling was performed exclusively after the peak T cell response. Spike-specific TCR breadth and depth both grew after two AZD1222 doses. With dominance at 160-218 and 743-854, vaccine-associated CD4 TCRs spanned spike. Reports say nearly half of spike-specific TCRs go after unmutated variant regions.

There are 16 residues in the CDR3. Trimming cost V 4 bases and J 3 bases, with 18 bases left between them. CDR1 is SGHKS, CDR2 YYEKEE, per germline (reference sequence). The method was immunoSEQ multiplex PCR; TCRdb's version includes in-frame clones alone and lacks a portion of them. The data hold tens of thousands of clones, with around nine tenths observed a single time. This receptor was identified in an adult in good health. The chain recombines TRBV5-5 with TRBJ2-3; D may be TRBD2 (7 bases). Material: peripheral blood, obtained on day 0 of MenACWY control vaccination. CDR3 coding DNA: TGTGCCAGCAGCCCCTTAACTAGGGGGGGGACAGATACGCAGTATTTT. Translation: CASSPLTRGGTDTQYF.